A single sample gave rise to the 19 T cell receptor beta chains below, sequenced in a study of blood T cell repertoires in COVID-19. Method: immunoSEQ multiplex PCR; TCRdb's copy keeps in-frame clones and lacks some. The data contain some 210,000 clones, roughly 86% of them singletons. The sequenced sample was peripheral blood. The receptors here all came from a woman aged 45-59 years with active or convalescent COVID-19.

The V and J genes are TRBV14 and TRBJ1-4; possibly TRBD1 for D (5 bases). The V end lost 0 bases, the J end lost 3 bases, and 14 bases lay between the germline ends. The length of the CDR3 is 17 residues. The germline CDR1 and CDR2 sequences are SGHDN and FVKESK. Written as DNA, the CDR3 is TGTGCCAGCAGCCAAGATTTCCCAGGGCCGGCTAATGAAAAACTGTTTTTT. Protein: CASSQDFPGPANEKLFF.

The V gene is TRBV19, the J gene TRBJ1-5; 11 bases line up with TRBD1. V trimming: 4 bases; J trimming: 2 bases; junction bases outside the gene matches: 4. This CDR3 spans 16 amino acids. The V gene's germline CDR1 is LNHDA and CDR2 SQIVND (reference sequence). The CDR3 DNA sequence: TGTGCCAGTAGTAGGTTGGGACAGGGGGGCAATCAGCCCCAGCATTTT. Its translation is CASSRLGQGGNQPQHF. Variable domain in full (rest from reference TRBV19 and TRBJ1-5): DGGITQSPKYLFRKEGQNVTLSCEQNLNHDAMYWYRQDPGQGLRLIYYSQIVNDFQKGDIAEGYSVSREKKESFPLTVTSAQKNPTAFYLCASSRLGQGGNQPQHFGDGTRLSIL.

The chain carries TRBV11-3 and TRBJ2-3, with a possible D match to TRBD2 (6 bases). CDR3 length: 14 amino acids. Germline V gene data show CDR1 as SGHNT and CDR2 as YENEEA. V was cut by 3 bases and J by 0 bases, with 7 bases left in between. CDR3 sequence: CASSLGGSTDTQYF. In nucleotides, the CDR3 is TGTGCCAGCAGCTTGGGAGGTAGCACAGATACGCAGTATTTT.

The CDR3 spells CASSETGRANTEAFF. CDR3 nucleotide sequence: TGTGCCAGCAGCGAGACAGGGCGGGCGAACACTGAAGCTTTCTTT. V usage is TRBV11-2 and J usage is TRBJ1-1; 7 nucleotides agree with TRBD1. V gave up 5 bases and J gave up 1 base; unmatched junction bases: 7. CDR3 length: 15 residues. Looked up from germline, CDR1 is SGHAT and CDR2 is FQNNGV. The entire variable domain, with the rest obtained from reference TRBV11-2 and TRBJ1-1, is as follows: EAGVAQSPRYKIIEKRQSVAFWCNPISGHATLYWYQQILGQGPKLLIQFQNNGVVDDSQLPKDRFSAERLKGVDSTLKIQPAKLEDSAVYLCASSETGRANTEAFFGQGTRLTVV.

The chain links TRBV19 to TRBJ2-1, with 8 positions matching TRBD1. The CDR3 runs 19 residues. Germline-derived CDR1 and CDR2 are LNHDA and SQIVND (reference sequence). The V and J ends lost 7 bases and 7 bases, in that order; junction bases with no gene match: 24. CDR3 DNA: TGTGCCAGTACCCCCGGCAGGCAGGGGGCAAGGATAAAGTGGAATGAGCAGTTCTTC. It is translated as CASTPGRQGARIKWNEQFF.

The V gene is TRBV10-2, the J gene TRBJ2-2; 9 nucleotides agree with TRBD2. The V gene's germline CDR1 is WSHSY and CDR2 SAAADI. The CDR3 contains 17 residues. The V and J ends lost 8 bases and 7 bases, in that order; junction bases with no gene match: 17. The CDR3 sequence is CASSGTSPREDGGELFF. CDR3 nucleotide sequence: TGCGCCAGCTCCGGGACTAGCCCCCGGGAGGATGGCGGGGAGCTGTTTTTT.

CDR3 coding DNA: TGCAGTGCCCACGAGCCGGGGGGCTACACCTTC. It specifies CSAHEPGGYTF. The V gene is TRBV20-1, the J gene TRBJ1-2; D is uncertain. This CDR3 region has 11 residues. The V gene's germline CDR1 is DFQATT and CDR2 SNEGSKA (reference sequence). V was trimmed by 6 bases and J by 8 bases, leaving 13 bases between them.

The CDR3, as DNA: TGTGCCAGTCAACCAGCGGGGGGGGTCAATGAGCAGTTCTTC. Translation gives CASQPAGGVNEQFF. The genes are TRBV19 and TRBJ2-1; 10 bases agree with TRBD2. Per germline, CDR1 LNHDA and CDR2 SQIVND (reference sequence). This CDR3 contains 14 residues. The ends lost 8 bases at V and 6 bases at J; junction bases unmatched: 7.

This clone was found a few times. The V gene is TRBV6-5, the J gene TRBJ1-1; D is possibly TRBD1 (5 bases). V was trimmed by 4 bases and J by 5 bases, leaving 17 bases between them. Germline V gene lookup returns CDR1 MNHEY and CDR2 SVGAGI. The CDR3 length is 15 residues. The CDR3 sequence: CASSLMPGGRTEAFF. The CDR3, as DNA: TGTGCCAGCAGTTTGATGCCCGGGGGGAGAACTGAAGCTTTCTTT.

V gene TRBV6-5 combines with J gene TRBJ2-2; D is unclear. The CDR3 loop spans 12 amino acids. Trimming removed 7 bases from V and 2 bases from J, with 5 bases in between. Germline values: CDR1 MNHEY, CDR2 SVGAGI. DNA of the CDR3: TGTGCCAGCACCTATAACACCGGGGAGCTGTTTTTT. Translated, it gives CASTYNTGELFF.

The rearrangement joins TRBV19 to TRBJ1-5; 8 bases align to TRBD1. The CDR3 covers 11 residues. The J segment lost 11 bases and the V segment lost 6 bases, leaving 3 bases of the junction unmatched. Germline V gene lookup returns CDR1 LNHDA and CDR2 SQIVND (reference sequence). The CDR3 DNA follows: TGTGCCAGTAGGACAGGGGTGTCCCAGCATTTT. Residues: CASRTGVSQHF. Using reference TRBV19 and TRBJ1-5 for the parts outside the CDR3, the full variable domain is DGGITQSPKYLFRKEGQNVTLSCEQNLNHDAMYWYRQDPGQGLRLIYYSQIVNDFQKGDIAEGYSVSREKKESFPLTVTSAQKNPTAFYLCASRTGVSQHFGDGTRLSIL.

This clone was observed a handful of times. The CDR3 DNA follows: TGCGCCAGCAGTGACCCAAACACTGAAGCTTTCTTT. Protein: CASSDPNTEAFF. This chain joins TRBV10-1 and TRBJ1-1, with D hard to call. Trimming took off 3 bases at V and 2 bases at J, with 4 bases between the two ends. The length of the CDR3 is 12 residues. Germline V CDR1 and CDR2: WNHNN, SYGVQD (reference sequence).

The rearrangement uses TRBV5-4 and TRBJ1-2, with 7 positions matching TRBD1. The V and J ends lost 5 bases and 4 bases, in that order; junction bases with no gene match: 5. This CDR3 region has 13 residues. Germline CDR1 and CDR2: SGHNT and YYREEE (reference sequence). Here the CDR3 reads CASRSQGSYGYTF. The DNA of the CDR3 is TGTGCCAGCAGGTCACAGGGGTCCTATGGCTACACCTTC. The whole variable domain, remainder taken from reference TRBV5-4 and TRBJ1-2, is ETGVTQSPTHLIKTRGQQVTLRCSSQSGHNTVSWYQQALGQGPQFIFQYYREEENGRGNFPPRFSGLQFPNYSSELNVNALELDDSALYLCASRSQGSYGYTFGSGTRLTVV.

The chain uses TRBV6-5 and TRBJ2-2, with unresolved D. This CDR3 has 14 amino acids. Per the germline V gene, CDR1 is MNHEY and CDR2 is SVGAGI. V lost 6 bases, J lost 6 bases, and 14 bases lay in between. CDR3 amino acids: CASRARISSGELFF. The DNA for the CDR3 is TGTGCCAGCAGAGCCCGAATAAGCTCCGGGGAGCTGTTTTTT.

The chain employs TRBV4-1 and TRBJ1-6; D not certain. Germline loops: CDR1 MGHRA, CDR2 YSYEKL. Trimming cost V 0 bases and J 7 bases, with 13 bases left between them. The CDR3 totals 16 residues. CDR3 in amino acids: CASSQDPRLPNSPLHF. The CDR3 nucleotides are TGCGCCAGCAGCCAAGATCCGAGACTGCCAAATTCACCCCTCCACTTT.

A few counts support this clone. The chain couples TRBV19 to TRBJ1-3; the match to TRBD1 covers 7 bases. The CDR3 has 15 amino acids. Germline CDR1 and CDR2: LNHDA and SQIVND (reference sequence). Trimming cost V 6 bases and J 2 bases; bases outside gene matches: 7. CDR3 DNA sequence: TGTGCCAGTAGCTTCGCCGGGACAGCTGGAAACACCATATATTTT. Its protein is CASSFAGTAGNTIYF.

The chain employs TRBV19 and TRBJ1-2; TRBD1 agrees at 7 bases. The trim removed 7 bases at V and 4 bases at J, leaving 12 bases unmatched. From germline, CDR1 is LNHDA and CDR2 SQIVND (reference sequence). The CDR3 is made up of 15 amino acids. The chain's CDR3 is CASTDRKTGSYGYTF. The CDR3 coding sequence is TGTGCCAGTACCGACCGCAAGACAGGGAGCTATGGCTACACCTTC.

The V gene is TRBV18, the J gene TRBJ2-7, with 16 bases identical to TRBD2. Germline V gene sequence: CDR1 KGHSH, CDR2 LQKENI. The CDR3 is 16 amino acids. The junction had 2 bases not matched to a gene; V was cut back by 5 bases and J by 1 base. CDR3: CASSSGLAGGSYEQYF. Here the CDR3 DNA reads TGTGCCAGCTCATCGGGACTAGCGGGAGGGTCCTACGAGCAGTACTTC. Drawing the rest from reference TRBV18 and TRBJ2-7, the complete variable domain is NAGVMQNPRHLVRRRGQEARLRCSPMKGHSHVYWYRQLPEEGLKFMVYLQKENIIDESGMPKERFSAEFPKEGPSILRIQQVVRGDSAAYFCASSSGLAGGSYEQYFGPGTRLTVT.

This chain joins TRBV28 and TRBJ2-1; D might be TRBD2 (6 bases). Germline CDR1 and CDR2: MDHEN and SYDVKM. This CDR3 is 16 amino acids long. V lost 6 bases and J 0 bases, leaving 15 bases between the germline ends. The CDR3 reads CASSPSGLSSYNEQFF. The CDR3 DNA sequence: TGTGCCAGCAGCCCCTCGGGACTTAGCTCCTACAATGAGCAGTTCTTC.